This T cell receptor (beta chain) was captured by sequencing in a study of a mutant IDH1 vaccine in newly diagnosed glioma. Study in general: Earlier care involved radiotherapy, temozolomide, or both, and the majority received both.

Details on this clone: The antigen remains undetermined.

Time point specified: week 11, during vaccination. Every vaccination contained 300 ug of the mutant IDH1 20-mer peptide and was paired with topical imiquimod. Those who donated had recent WHO grade 3 or 4 IDH1-mutant, ATRX-lost astrocytomas. TCRdb's table, derived via immunoSEQ multiplex PCR, lists solely in-frame clones and lacks some. In the table there are roughly 120,000 clones, around 80% of which are singletons. Trimming took off 10 bases at V and 6 bases at J, with 20 bases between the two ends. CDR1 is ENHRY and CDR2 is SYGVKD in the germline V gene. This CDR3 comprises 14 residues. V is TRBV10-3 and J is TRBJ2-3; D is perhaps TRBD1 (5 bases). This TCR was sampled from a man aged 35-49 years with glioma. This material consisted of PBMCs, taken from a glioma patient whose treatment included an IDH1 peptide vaccine. The CDR3 loop reads CATMGRETMDTQYF. In nucleotides, the CDR3 is TGTGCCACGATGGGGCGAGAAACTATGGATACGCAGTATTTT.